This T cell receptor (beta chain) was observed in a study of cytomegalovirus exposure and HLA in healthy donors. Trimming took 6 bases from V and 5 from J, leaving 12 bases between them. This CDR3 comprises 13 residues. The germline gives CDR1 MNHEY, CDR2 SVGAGI. A multiplex PCR was run with 60 Vbeta primers and 13 Jbeta primers. The assay was immunoSEQ multiplex PCR, and TCRdb's table has in-frame clones only and misses some. The sample holds approximately 170,000 clones. V and J are TRBV6-5 and TRBJ2-3; TRBD2 is a possible D gene (6 bases). Sequencing was done on a sample of PBMCs. This TCR was recovered from a woman between 18 and 29 years old in good health and CMV-seropositive. Written as DNA, the CDR3 is TGTGCCAGCAGCACGGGGGAGAGAGATACGCAGTATTTT. Translated, it gives CASSTGERDTQYF.